The 24 T cell receptor beta chains in this list originate from one sample, sequenced in a study of cytomegalovirus exposure and HLA in healthy donors. The PCR used 60 Vbeta and 13 Jbeta primers. Using immunoSEQ multiplex PCR, the repertoire was profiled, and TCRdb retains in-frame clones only, with some absent. This sample carries 150,000 to 200,000 clones, about 78% of them seen once, and the ten largest clones take around 6%. Sequencing was carried out using PBMCs. Receptors originate from a middle-aged man in good health and CMV-seronegative.

The chain uses TRBV4-1 and TRBJ2-1, with D possibly TRBD2 on 5 matching bases. Trimming shortened V by 1 base and J by 12 bases, and 10 bases separated the two germline ends. CDR1 is MGHRA and CDR2 is YSYEKL in the germline V gene. This CDR3 comprises 12 residues. As DNA, the CDR3 is TGCGCCAGCAGCCAAGGGGTAGAGGGGCAGTTCTTC. This translates into CASSQGVEGQFF.

V and J are TRBV7-9 and TRBJ2-7; D is ambiguous. V gave up 1 base and J gave up 6 bases, with 10 bases separating them. This CDR3 has 13 residues. The germline V gene encodes CDR1 SEHNR and CDR2 FQNEAQ (reference sequence). CDR3 loop: CASSLEADLEQYF. The CDR3 DNA follows: TGTGCCAGCAGCTTAGAGGCGGATCTCGAGCAGTACTTC.

The chain's CDR3 is CASTTGSNQPQHF. The DNA for the CDR3 is TGTGCCAGTACTACGGGGAGCAATCAGCCCCAGCATTTT. This sequence joins TRBV6-5 and TRBJ1-5; no definite D call. Trimming removed 9 bases at V and 1 base at J, with 10 bases between. Germline CDR1 and CDR2: MNHEY and SVGAGI. The CDR3 consists of 13 residues.

This rearrangement joins TRBV6-4 to TRBJ2-1, with 7 bases that match TRBD2. CDR3 length: 16 residues. J was trimmed by 0 bases and V by 2 bases; bases with no gene match: 4. Germline V gene data show CDR1 as MRHNA and CDR2 as SNTAGT. CDR3 coding DNA: TGTGCCAGCAGTGACGAGTGGGGGGGCTCCTACAATGAGCAGTTCTTC. This gives the protein CASSDEWGGSYNEQFF.

The chain employs TRBV27 and TRBJ1-5; weak D call: TRBD1 (5 bases). The CDR3 consists of 14 residues. Germline V gene sequence: CDR1 MNHEY, CDR2 SMNVEV (reference sequence). Between the trimmed V and J ends, which lost 4 bases and 3 bases, there was a span of 10 bases. Here the CDR3 DNA reads TGTGCCAGCAGTTGGGATGGGGCCAATCAGCCCCAGCATTTT. Protein: CASSWDGANQPQHF.

This rearrangement joins TRBV18 to TRBJ2-7; weak D call: TRBD1 (6 bases). The CDR3 extends over 13 amino acids. Germline V gives CDR1 KGHSH, CDR2 LQKENI. With 6 bases removed from V and 3 bases from J, the gap between germline ends came to 12 bases. The DNA for the CDR3 is TGTGCCAGCTCCCGGACAGACGTCTACGAGCAGTACTTC. Amino acid sequence: CASSRTDVYEQYF. The variable domain in full, completed from reference TRBV18 and TRBJ2-7, reads NAGVMQNPRHLVRRRGQEARLRCSPMKGHSHVYWYRQLPEEGLKFMVYLQKENIIDESGMPKERFSAEFPKEGPSILRIQQVVRGDSAAYFCASSRTDVYEQYFGPGTRLTVT.

This clone was seen a few times. The chain carries TRBV6-6 and TRBJ1-3, with D perhaps TRBD1 (5 bases). CDR1 and CDR2 from the germline V gene are MNHNY and SVGAGI (reference sequence). The CDR3 spans 15 residues. V lost 7 bases, J lost 2 bases, and 15 bases lay in between. CDR3 DNA: TGTGCCAGCACGATACAGGAGATCACTGGAAACACCATATATTTT. Protein product: CASTIQEITGNTIYF.

This clone was seen a few times. The rearrangement joins TRBV9 to TRBJ2-1, with D hard to call. The CDR3 extends over 13 amino acids. Germline assignment: CDR1 SGDLS and CDR2 YYNGEE. V was trimmed by 2 bases and J by 5 bases, leaving 8 bases between them. CDR3 in DNA: TGTGCCAGCAGCGTCCTCAGTAACAATGAGCAGTTCTTC. Its protein product is CASSVLSNNEQFF.

This rearrangement joins TRBV14 to TRBJ1-4; 8 bases line up with TRBD1. Per the germline V gene, CDR1 is SGHDN and CDR2 is FVKESK. J was trimmed by 7 bases and V by 3 bases; bases with no gene match: 10. This CDR3 region has 16 residues. CDR3 DNA sequence: TGTGCCAGCAGCCAGGGGACAGGTATGGGGGTTGAAAAACTGTTTTTT. Protein product: CASSQGTGMGVEKLFF.

The chain combines TRBV9 with TRBJ2-5; maybe TRBD1 (7 bases). V was shortened by 2 bases and J by 5 bases, with 13 bases between the two germline ends. Per the germline V gene, CDR1 is SGDLS and CDR2 is YYNGEE. The CDR3 covers 14 residues. The CDR3 sequence: CASSVGGGDETQYF. In nucleotides, the CDR3 is TGTGCCAGCAGCGTCGGAGGGGGCGACGAGACCCAGTACTTC.

This clone came up a few times. CDR3 amino acids: CASTTGDRGYEQYF. Here the CDR3 DNA reads TGTGCCAGCACCACCGGAGACCGAGGCTACGAGCAGTACTTC. This chain uses TRBV27 with TRBJ2-7; unclear D gene. In germline, CDR1 is MNHEY, CDR2 SMNVEV (reference sequence). The CDR3 covers 14 residues. V was clipped by 7 bases and J by 3 bases, with 16 bases between them.

The table lists this clone with a few counts. The gene calls are TRBV11-2 and TRBJ2-1; 9 bases align to TRBD2. J lost 9 bases, V lost 1 base, and 4 bases had no gene match. CDR3 size: 14 residues. CDR1 is SGHAT and CDR2 is FQNNGV in the germline V gene. The DNA of the CDR3 is TGTGCCAGCAGCTTAGCCTCACTAGCGGGTGAGCAGTTCTTC. Its translation: CASSLASLAGEQFF.

This chain joins TRBV5-5 and TRBJ1-1; D may be TRBD1 (5 bases). Germline CDR1 SGHKS, CDR2 YYEKEE (reference sequence). The CDR3 loop spans 14 amino acids. V lost 5 bases and J lost 5, with 16 bases in between. For the CDR3, the DNA is TGTGCCAGCAGGCTCATAACAAGGGGAACTGAAGCTTTCTTT. This translates into CASRLITRGTEAFF.

V is TRBV18 and J is TRBJ1-5, with a tentative D call TRBD1 (5 bases). The germline V gene encodes CDR1 KGHSH and CDR2 LQKENI. The CDR3 sequence is 19 residues long. The V and J ends lost 2 bases and 0 bases respectively, with 20 bases between them. CDR3 DNA sequence: TGTGCCAGCTCACCAACGTCTGGAGGGGCGGCTAGTAGCAATCAGCCCCAGCATTTT. Protein sequence: CASSPTSGGAASSNQPQHF.

Here the CDR3 DNA reads TGCGCCAGCAGCCAAGATTCGGGGGGATTCAATGAGCAGTTCTTC. As protein: CASSQDSGGFNEQFF. The rearrangement joins TRBV4-1 to TRBJ2-1; 7 nucleotides match TRBD2. V dropped 0 bases and J dropped 6; count of bases not matched to a gene: 5. The CDR3 contains 15 residues. Germline values: CDR1 MGHRA, CDR2 YSYEKL.

The V call is TRBV2, the J call TRBJ2-5, with D unresolved. In germline, CDR1 is SNHLY, CDR2 FYNNEI. Trimming took off 3 bases at V and 5 bases at J, with 4 bases between the two ends. The CDR3 is 11 residues long. CDR3 nucleotide sequence: TGTGCCAGCAGTGAGGAGGAGACCCAGTACTTC. Translating it yields CASSEEETQYF.

This clone came up many times. V and J are TRBV5-1 and TRBJ2-7; 7 nucleotides match TRBD2. V trimming: 0 bases; J trimming: 2 bases; junction bases outside the gene matches: 5. Germline V CDR1 and CDR2: SGHRS, YFSETQ. The CDR3 has 15 residues. CDR3 residues: CASSLAGTNAYEQYF. The DNA for the CDR3 is TGCGCCAGCAGCTTGGCCGGGACTAACGCCTACGAGCAGTACTTC.

The J gene is TRBJ2-2, the V gene TRBV7-2; TRBD1 matches at 9 bases. CDR1 and CDR2 from the germline V gene are SGHTA and FQGNSA. Trimming cost V 4 bases and J 6 bases; bases outside gene matches: 3. The CDR3 covers 14 residues. The CDR3: CASSSRTGAGELFF. CDR3 coding DNA: TGTGCCAGCAGCTCGCGGACAGGGGCCGGGGAGCTGTTTTTT.

This clone was found once. The V call is TRBV4-2, the J call TRBJ2-3; 8 bases agree with TRBD2. Germline CDR1 and CDR2: LGHNA and YNFKEQ. The V and J ends lost 0 bases and 4 bases, in that order; junction bases with no gene match: 9. This CDR3 is 17 amino acids long. The CDR3 loop is CASSQDRSGSAADTQYF. The CDR3 DNA sequence: TGTGCCAGCAGCCAAGATCGCAGCGGGAGCGCCGCAGATACGCAGTATTTT.

Here the CDR3 DNA reads TGTGCCAGCAGCGTAGGATCCGGACAGGGGCTCGGGTACGAGCAGTACTTC. This gives the protein CASSVGSGQGLGYEQYF. The V and J genes are TRBV9 and TRBJ2-7; 9 nucleotides agree with TRBD1. The germline V gene has CDR1 SGDLS and CDR2 YYNGEE. Germline trimming cut 0 bases from V and 4 bases from J; bases unmatched to any gene: 11. The CDR3 runs to 17 residues.

This chain links TRBV19 with TRBJ1-1, with a weak D call TRBD1 (5 bases). The length of the CDR3 is 15 residues. Between the trimmed V and J ends, which lost 3 bases and 5 bases, there was a span of 16 bases. Germline assignment: CDR1 LNHDA and CDR2 SQIVND (reference sequence). CDR3 sequence (DNA): TGTGCCAGTAGTATTGGGAATAGGGGTGAGACTGAAGCTTTCTTT. This encodes CASSIGNRGETEAFF.

V and J are TRBV5-4 and TRBJ2-1, with 9 bases lining up with TRBD2. The CDR3 has 16 amino acids. Germline values: CDR1 SGHNT, CDR2 YYREEE (reference sequence). V lost 0 bases to trimming and J lost 9 bases; unmatched junction nucleotides: 10. The CDR3 coding sequence is TGTGCCAGCAGCTTGGAAGGCGGGAGGGCCCTCGGTGAGCAGTTCTTC. It translates to CASSLEGGRALGEQFF. The variable domain in full, with the rest retrieved from reference TRBV5-4 and TRBJ2-1, is ETGVTQSPTHLIKTRGQQVTLRCSSQSGHNTVSWYQQALGQGPQFIFQYYREEENGRGNFPPRFSGLQFPNYSSELNVNALELDDSALYLCASSLEGGRALGEQFFGPGTRLTVL.

The rearrangement joins TRBV4-3 to TRBJ1-4; 7 bases are shared with TRBD1. Germline V gene data show CDR1 as LGHNA and CDR2 as YSLEER. Trimming took 0 bases from V and 7 from J; bases not matched to a gene: 11. This CDR3 comprises 17 residues. This chain's CDR3 is CASSQETPTGKSEKLFF. The CDR3 DNA is TGCGCCAGCAGCCAAGAGACCCCGACAGGGAAAAGTGAAAAACTGTTTTTT.

This clone was seen a single time. The genes are TRBV4-3 and TRBJ1-1, with TRBD1 as a possible D gene (5 bases). V dropped 1 base and J dropped 12 bases, with 12 bases sitting between them. This CDR3 has 12 residues. Germline lookup yields CDR1 LGHNA and CDR2 YSLEER. The CDR3: CASSQVFRATFF. Written as DNA, the CDR3 is TGCGCCAGCAGCCAAGTTTTCAGGGCAACTTTCTTT.